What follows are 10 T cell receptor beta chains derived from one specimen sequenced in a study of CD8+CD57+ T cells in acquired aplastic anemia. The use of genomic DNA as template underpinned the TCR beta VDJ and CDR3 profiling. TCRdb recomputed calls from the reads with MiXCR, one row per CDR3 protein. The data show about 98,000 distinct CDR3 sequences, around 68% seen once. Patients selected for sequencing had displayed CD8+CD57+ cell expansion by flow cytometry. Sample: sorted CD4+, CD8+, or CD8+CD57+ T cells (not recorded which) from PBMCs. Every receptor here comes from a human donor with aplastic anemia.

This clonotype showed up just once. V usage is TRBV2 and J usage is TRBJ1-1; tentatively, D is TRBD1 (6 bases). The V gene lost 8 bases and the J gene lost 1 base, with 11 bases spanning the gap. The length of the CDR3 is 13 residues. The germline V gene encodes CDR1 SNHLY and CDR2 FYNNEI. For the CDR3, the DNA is TGTGCCAGCGCGGGACAACGGAACACTGAAGCTTTCTTT. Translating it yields CASAGQRNTEAFF.

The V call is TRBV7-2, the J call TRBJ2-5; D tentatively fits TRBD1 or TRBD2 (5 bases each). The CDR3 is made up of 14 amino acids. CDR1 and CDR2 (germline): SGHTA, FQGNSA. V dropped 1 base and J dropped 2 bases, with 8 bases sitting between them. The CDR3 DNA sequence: TGTGCCAGCAGCTTAGGATGGGGGCAAGAGACCCAGTACTTC. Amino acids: CASSLGWGQETQYF.

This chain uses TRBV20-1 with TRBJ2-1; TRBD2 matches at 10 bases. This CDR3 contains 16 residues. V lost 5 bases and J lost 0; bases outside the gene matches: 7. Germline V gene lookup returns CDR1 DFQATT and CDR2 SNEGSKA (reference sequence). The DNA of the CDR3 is TGCAGTGCTGCCAGGACTAGCGGAAGCTCCTACAATGAGCAGTTCTTC. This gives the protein CSAARTSGSSYNEQFF.

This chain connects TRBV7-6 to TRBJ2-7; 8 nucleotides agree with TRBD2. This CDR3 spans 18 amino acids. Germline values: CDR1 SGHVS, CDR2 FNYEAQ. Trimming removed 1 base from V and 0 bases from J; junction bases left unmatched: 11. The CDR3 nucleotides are TGTGCCAGCAGCTTAGGAGTTTCGGGGGGGTCAAGCTCCTACGAGCAGTACTTC. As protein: CASSLGVSGGSSSYEQYF.

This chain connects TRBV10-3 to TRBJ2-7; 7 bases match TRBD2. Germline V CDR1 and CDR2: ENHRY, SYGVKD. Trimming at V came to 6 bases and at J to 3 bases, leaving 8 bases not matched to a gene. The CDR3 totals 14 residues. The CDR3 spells CAISPQGGHYEQYF. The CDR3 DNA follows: TGTGCCATCAGCCCGCAGGGAGGGCACTACGAGCAGTACTTC.

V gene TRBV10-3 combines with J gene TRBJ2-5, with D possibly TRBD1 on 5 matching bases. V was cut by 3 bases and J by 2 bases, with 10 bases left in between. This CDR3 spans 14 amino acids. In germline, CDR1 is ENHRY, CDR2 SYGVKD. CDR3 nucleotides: TGTGCCATCAGTGACCCCACAGGACAAGAGACCCAGTACTTC. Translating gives CAISDPTGQETQYF.

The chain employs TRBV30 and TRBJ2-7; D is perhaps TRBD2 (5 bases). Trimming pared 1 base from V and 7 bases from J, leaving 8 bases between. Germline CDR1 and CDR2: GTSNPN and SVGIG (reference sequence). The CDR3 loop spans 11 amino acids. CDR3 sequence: CAWSGTSEQYF. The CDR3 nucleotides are TGTGCCTGGAGTGGGACTTCTGAGCAGTACTTC.

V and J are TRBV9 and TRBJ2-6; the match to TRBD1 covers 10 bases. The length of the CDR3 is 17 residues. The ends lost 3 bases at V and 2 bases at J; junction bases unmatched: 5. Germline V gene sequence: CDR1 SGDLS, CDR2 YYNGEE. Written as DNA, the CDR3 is TGTGCCAGCAGCGGACAGGGGGCGCAGACTGGGGCCAACGTCCTGACTTTC. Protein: CASSGQGAQTGANVLTF.

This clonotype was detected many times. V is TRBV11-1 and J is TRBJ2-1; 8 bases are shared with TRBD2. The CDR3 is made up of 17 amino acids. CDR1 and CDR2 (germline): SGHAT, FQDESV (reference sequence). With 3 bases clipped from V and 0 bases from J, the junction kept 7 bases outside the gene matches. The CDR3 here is CASSFEREWGSYNEQFF. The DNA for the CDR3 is TGTGCCAGCAGCTTCGAGCGGGAGTGGGGCTCCTACAATGAGCAGTTCTTC.

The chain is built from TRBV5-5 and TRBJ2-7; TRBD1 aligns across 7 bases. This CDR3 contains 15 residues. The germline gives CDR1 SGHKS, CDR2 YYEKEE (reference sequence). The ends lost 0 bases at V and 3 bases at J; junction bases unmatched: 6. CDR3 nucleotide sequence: TGTGCCAGCAGCTTGGGGCAGGGGGAAGACTACGAGCAGTACTTC. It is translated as CASSLGQGEDYEQYF.